This TCR beta chain comes out of a study of Graves' ophthalmopathy and Graves' hyperthyroidism. On this clonotype itself: A much larger clonotype is one base distant, so this may be a read error.

The CDR3 extends over 14 amino acids. Germline V CDR1 and CDR2: DFQATT, SNEGSKA (reference sequence). J gave up 7 bases and V 4 bases, and 6 bases lay outside the gene matches. Using RNA transcripts, the TCR beta CDR3 regions were amplified. Second-round multiplex PCR came after first-round RT-PCR with HTBI primers. TCRdb re-derived calls from the multiplex PCR reads in MiXCR, one entry per CDR3 protein. The sample lists about 700,000 distinct CDR3 sequences, roughly 41% seen once, with about 40% in the top ten. The TCR originated in an adult man with Graves' ophthalmopathy. The chain couples TRBV20-1 to TRBJ2-5, with 13 bases aligning to TRBD2. The sample comprised peripheral blood. CDR3 region: CSATRLAGGATQYF. For the CDR3, the DNA is TGCAGTGCTACCCGACTAGCGGGAGGAGCGACCCAGTACTTC.